Detailed here is one T cell receptor beta chain. Antigen: not known. The data were taken from a study of blood T cells in healthy people across ages. The study, taken as a whole, reports: When set beside aged donors, long-lived donors presented more naive CD4+ cells and higher diversity.

V lost 8 bases, J lost 0 bases, and 11 bases lay in between. This CDR3 spans 14 amino acids. The germline CDR1 and CDR2 sequences are MNHNS and SASEGT. Combining a sample-barcoded 5' primer with a J-beta primer mix, a second PCR ran for about 6 to 11 cycles. MiXCR, applied by TCRdb to the 5' RACE reads, yields one record per CDR3 protein. The table shows some 1.6 million distinct CDR3 sequences, with around 36% occurring only once. Specimen: blood. This TCR came from a woman younger than 45 in good health. The chain combines TRBV6-1 with TRBJ2-1; D is perhaps TRBD2 (5 bases). The CDR3, as DNA: TGTGCCAGCTGGAGAGGGAACTCCTACAATGAGCAGTTCTTC. This translates into CASWRGNSYNEQFF.